This T cell receptor beta chain was sequenced for a study of T cell responses to AZD1222 COVID-19 vaccine. Study-wide results and caveats: It should be noted that donors were predominantly white British and more often female, and clonal diversity was possibly underestimated.

Generated by immunoSEQ multiplex PCR, the TCRdb table keeps only in-frame clones and is missing some. The repertoire holds some 190,000 clones, with 91% as singletons. Researchers grouped second doses given at about 4 or about 12 weeks into one pool. Comments on this clone: Its antigen is not identified.

This CDR3 has 13 residues. CDR1 and CDR2 from the germline V gene are LNHDA and SQIVND (reference sequence). V gave up 5 bases and J gave up 6 bases, with 14 bases separating them. The material sequenced was peripheral blood, taken 28 days after the second AZD1222 dose. This receptor was obtained from an adult who received the AZD1222 COVID-19 vaccine. The chain couples TRBV19 to TRBJ2-7; D is ambiguous. The CDR3 is CASSDLALGEQYF. The CDR3 DNA reads as TGTGCCAGTAGTGATCTTGCTTTAGGCGAGCAGTACTTC.